This is a list of T cell receptor beta chains from one sample in a study of blood T cell repertoires in COVID-19. The method was immunoSEQ multiplex PCR; TCRdb's version includes in-frame clones alone and lacks a portion of them. In the table there are 300,000 to 400,000 clones, just over 85% of which are singletons. Specimen: PBMCs or T cells enriched from blood (not recorded which). The receptors here all came from a middle-aged woman with acute COVID-19. Each CDR3 is given with its conserved first and last residue. The order of the fields is clone size, D gene, V gene, J gene, CDR3 protein, CDR3 DNA. The D gene is left open where the match is weak. The listing skips clone size in some rows; elsewhere it reads once, few, many or a size class.

NA	TRBD1	TRBV9	TRBJ2-7	CASSPRTGTGTAYEQYF	TGTGCCAGCAGCCCTCGAACCGGGACAGGGACGGCCTACGAGCAGTACTTC
NA	TRBD1	TRBV12-3/TRBV12-4	TRBJ2-5	CASSGDRKETQYF	TGTGCCAGCAGTGGGGACAGGAAAGAGACCCAGTACTTC
NA	TRBD1	TRBV7-7	TRBJ2-2	CASSPGGRELFF	TGTGCTAGCAGCCCAGGGGGCAGGGAGCTGTTTTTT
NA	NA	TRBV3-1/TRBV3-2	TRBJ2-5	CASSQAAGQKQETQYF	TGTGCCAGCAGCCAAGCGGCGGGACAGAAACAAGAGACCCAGTACTTC
NA	TRBD1	TRBV7-7	TRBJ1-3	CASSRSTGVPGNTIYF	TGTGCCAGCAGCCGTTCGACAGGGGTTCCTGGAAACACCATATATTTT
NA	NA	TRBV4-2	TRBJ1-2	CASSQGLTDIFNYGYTF	TGTGCCAGCAGCCAAGGTCTCACAGATATATTTAACTATGGCTACACCTTC
NA	NA	TRBV27	TRBJ1-2	CASSRDSFNVGYTF	TGTGCCAGCAGCCGGGACTCATTTAATGTGGGCTACACCTTC
NA	TRBD1	TRBV2	TRBJ2-3	CASSVTGGRDTQYF	TGTGCCAGCAGCGTCACAGGGGGCCGGGATACGCAGTATTTT
NA	TRBD2	TRBV12-5	TRBJ2-3	CASERGGLGTQYF	TGTGCTAGTGAACGGGGGGGCCTCGGTACGCAGTATTTT
NA	TRBD1	TRBV9	TRBJ2-1	CASSPQTGVANEQFF	TGTGCCAGCAGCCCACAGACAGGGGTAGCGAATGAGCAGTTCTTC
few	TRBD1	TRBV30	TRBJ1-1	CAWTLRQGVGNTEAFF	TGTGCCTGGACCCTCCGACAGGGCGTGGGGAACACTGAAGCTTTCTTT
NA	NA	TRBV6-5	TRBJ2-7	CASGRQRDEQYF	TGTGCCAGCGGCCGTCAGAGGGACGAGCAGTACTTC
NA	NA	TRBV28	TRBJ2-3	CASSPMFQGPDTQYF	TGTGCCAGCAGTCCTATGTTTCAGGGGCCAGATACGCAGTATTTT
few	TRBD1	TRBV6-5	TRBJ2-7	CASRVGQGVGEQYF	TGTGCCAGCAGGGTGGGACAGGGAGTCGGCGAGCAGTACTTC
NA	TRBD1	TRBV5-1	TRBJ2-1	CASSPGTEYNEQFF	TGCGCCAGCAGCCCAGGGACAGAATACAATGAGCAGTTCTTC
once	NA	TRBV3-1/TRBV3-2	TRBJ1-2	CASSQVLTDRNYGYTF	TGTGCCAGCAGCCAAGTGTTGACCGACAGGAACTATGGCTACACCTTC
NA	NA	TRBV19	TRBJ1-5	CASSAEGVLNQPQHF	TGTGCCAGTAGTGCCGAGGGGGTCCTGAATCAGCCCCAGCATTTT
NA	NA	TRBV5-1	TRBJ2-5	CASSLGAGDSQETQYF	TGCGCCAGCAGCTTGGGAGCGGGGGACAGCCAAGAGACCCAGTACTTC
NA	NA	TRBV5-6	TRBJ2-7	CASSLGADYEQYF	TGTGCCAGCAGCTTGGGGGCAGACTACGAGCAGTACTTC
NA	TRBD1	TRBV7-2	TRBJ1-5	CASSPQPSRQGSGQPQHF	TGTGCCAGCAGCCCCCAGCCATCGCGACAGGGGTCGGGTCAGCCCCAGCATTTT
NA	NA	TRBV20-1	TRBJ1-1	CSASGGLNTEAFF	TGCAGTGCTAGTGGCGGGCTGAACACTGAAGCTTTCTTT
NA	NA	TRBV2	TRBJ2-3	CASSVRKGSWRLAITDTQYF	TGTGCCAGCAGTGTGCGTAAAGGGTCATGGCGGCTAGCTATCACAGATACGCAGTATTTT
NA	NA	TRBV18	TRBJ2-7	CASSPTVVRSYEQYF	TGTGCCAGCTCACCAACAGTAGTTAGATCCTACGAGCAGTACTTC
NA	NA	TRBV3-1/TRBV3-2	TRBJ2-7	CASSQGTESYEQYF	TGTGCCAGCAGCCAGGGTACAGAAAGCTACGAGCAGTACTTC
NA	NA	TRBV19	TRBJ2-3	CASTRDTKSADTQYF	TGTGCCAGTACCCGGGACACCAAGAGTGCAGATACGCAGTATTTT
NA	TRBD1	TRBV29-1	TRBJ2-1	CSVDPTGGRDNEQFF	TGCAGCGTTGACCCAACAGGGGGCCGCGACAATGAGCAGTTCTTC